Given below is one T cell receptor (beta chain) in context. As handled by the study authors: The assay estimated nucleated cells by amplifying reference gene primers. The protocol was immunoSEQ multiplex PCR, while the TCRdb copy is restricted to in-frame clones and leaves out a portion. That table supplies the V and J calls and clone size; D and trimming were determined from the DNA. The data show approximately 170,000 clones, approximately 82% seen once. With 0 bases clipped from V and 4 bases from J, the junction kept 4 bases outside the gene matches. This CDR3 contains 14 residues. The germline V gene has CDR1 SGHRS and CDR2 YFSETQ. The data derive from a study of blood T cell repertoires in COVID-19. For the study at large: Samples of COVID-19 (acute and convalescent) were obtained from the United States, Italy and Spain. The cDNA or gDNA used as material had been derived from T cells, B-cell-depleted T cells, or PBMCs.

What the recovered Cohort 3 donors had was two negative PCRs, clearance, or symptom resolution. This sequence originates from a woman aged 45-65 years who had recovered from COVID-19. The specimen was PBMCs or T cells enriched from blood (not recorded which). This chain uses TRBV5-1 with TRBJ2-7, with 7 bases lining up with TRBD1. The CDR3 DNA sequence: TGCGCCAGCAGCTTGGGGGACAGTAGTTACGAGCAGTACGTC. Translating it yields CASSLGDSSYEQYV.